What follows is one TCR beta chain and its context. No antigen is known for it. Regions amplified from RNA transcripts were the TCR beta CDR3 regions. The TCR CDR3 was amplified in a first-round RT-PCR using the HTBI primer set. TCRdb re-called the multiplex PCR reads with MiXCR, one entry per CDR3 protein. This repertoire shows 350,000 to 400,000 distinct CDR3 sequences, about 15% found once; its top ten account for more than 9.5%. This sample was included in a study of T cells in Graves' hyperthyroidism and ophthalmopathy. A roughly 9.3 ml volume of fresh peripheral blood provided the PBMCs. Study conclusions and caveats: Within blood appeared most thyroid clonotypes that had expanded above 0.001.

The clonotype comes from a woman aged 55-75 years with Graves' hyperthyroidism. Sample: blood.

CDR3 nucleotides: TGTGCCAGCAGTGAACTGGCAGGGGGCAATCAGCCCCAGCATTTT. Its protein product is CASSELAGGNQPQHF. This chain uses TRBV2 with TRBJ1-5; a possible D gene is TRBD1 (6 bases). V lost 2 bases, J lost 2 bases, and 10 bases lay in between. CDR1 and CDR2 (germline): SNHLY, FYNNEI. This CDR3 has 15 residues.